There are many counts of the clone carrying this T cell receptor (beta chain). Its cognate antigen is unknown. The 5'RACE method, run with constant-segment primers, produced TCR alpha and TCR beta cDNA libraries (carrying sample barcodes and UMIs). Via MiXCR, TCRdb re-called the 5' RACE reads, giving one row per CDR3 protein. The table lists 550,000 to 600,000 distinct CDR3 sequences, 17% of them singletons. These data come from a study of T-cell memory formation after mild COVID-19. Findings and limits, study-wide: Clones shrinking between day 15 and 85 showed a balanced CD4/CD8 split, and those that grew later tilted toward CD4+.

V lost 7 bases, J lost 4 bases, and 12 bases lay in between. The CDR3 runs 12 residues. The germline V gene has CDR1 SGHRS and CDR2 YFSETQ. This chain uses TRBV5-1 with TRBJ2-7; D is unclear. Material for sequencing was PBMCs or a T cell subset sorted from them (not recorded which). This TCR came from an adult woman who had mild COVID-19 (a few samples of this study predate the infection). Cell type and time point are not known. For the CDR3, the DNA is TGCGCCAGCGGAAGGGATGGGTACGAGCAGTACTTC. Translation: CASGRDGYEQYF.